A selection of T cell receptor beta chains follows, all from one sample in a study of T cell changes during pregnancy in multiple sclerosis. Clones were sequenced by immunoSEQ multiplex PCR, and TCRdb holds only the in-frame ones, with some missing. The sample has about 64,000 clones, around 96% seen once. Sequenced material: CD8+ T cells from peripheral blood mononuclear cells, taken after pregnancy. The receptors derive from a female donor with multiple sclerosis, enrolled in a pregnancy study. Both conserved end residues are trimmed from each CDR3. Each record gives: D gene, V gene, J gene, CDR3 protein. A D gene is named only where the DNA matches it firmly.

TRBD2	TRBV7-2	TRBJ2-3	ASSFLREGEQY
-	TRBV20-1	TRBJ2-7	SARDPYEQY
-	TRBV29-1	TRBJ1-3	SVADRGTIY
-	TRBV6-5	TRBJ2-1	ASRHTVNEQF
-	TRBV7-9	TRBJ2-7	ASSSPLGRTGEQY
TRBD1	TRBV28	TRBJ2-7	ASSLPITGDTYEQY
TRBD2	TRBV29-1	TRBJ2-5	SVEFPSGRETQY
-	TRBV5-6	TRBJ1-1	ASSTTDGNEAF
TRBD1	TRBV7-9	TRBJ1-2	ASSPDRAWGYT
TRBD1	TRBV5-4	TRBJ2-5	ASSSRDREETQY
TRBD2	TRBV19	TRBJ2-5	ASRGLAEGQETQY
-	TRBV6-5	TRBJ2-7	ASSTRDRFYEQY
TRBD1	TRBV27	TRBJ1-2	ATGLTGLGGYT
TRBD2	TRBV28	TRBJ2-3	ASKIVAGGRHTQY
TRBD1	TRBV6-4	TRBJ2-7	ASSDWTGSEQY
TRBD2	TRBV28	TRBJ2-7	ASSPSSSGRSYEQY
TRBD2	TRBV4-3	TRBJ2-2	ASRPVAGTGELF
TRBD1	TRBV7-9	TRBJ1-2	ASSLGTRTGGPMGGYT
-	TRBV19	TRBJ2-1	ASSIPYTGSYNEQF
-	TRBV5-1	TRBJ1-1	ASSLDLSDTEAF
-	TRBV30	TRBJ2-1	AWSLGLEQF
TRBD1	TRBV19	TRBJ1-1	ASITGGNTEAF
-	TRBV28	TRBJ2-7	ASRVPGYEQY
-	TRBV7-8	TRBJ1-4	ASSSSGGAGEKLF
TRBD1	TRBV7-8	TRBJ2-7	ASTGTGPYEQY
-	TRBV19	TRBJ2-7	ASSPWSGSWGEQY
-	TRBV4-3	TRBJ1-2	ASSQVTGGTYGYT
TRBD2	TRBV10-1	TRBJ2-2	ASSEIEGTSGSALGTGELF
TRBD1	TRBV19	TRBJ2-1	ASSIGQGASNEQF
TRBD1	TRBV7-9	TRBJ1-2	ASSSGTGGYT
-	TRBV2	TRBJ1-2	ASRQDSNYGYT
TRBD1	TRBV7-2	TRBJ1-4	ASSLLWQGAHEKLF
-	TRBV5-1	TRBJ2-1	ASSTTGDPYDEQF
-	TRBV7-2	TRBJ2-7	ASSPTNYEQY
-	TRBV28	TRBJ1-5	ASSFTGHDQPQH
-	TRBV7-9	TRBJ1-4	ASKAPSPGSDEKLF
TRBD1	TRBV29-1	TRBJ2-7	SVEGGPLDRGHDEQY
TRBD2	TRBV29-1	TRBJ2-2	SVVGGTGELF
TRBD1	TRBV7-9	TRBJ1-5	ASSEGQGAFQPQH
TRBD2	TRBV4-2	TRBJ2-7	ASSQALAGDPYEQY
-	TRBV19	TRBJ1-2	ASSQGTYGYT
TRBD2	TRBV27	TRBJ2-5	ASSYRTSGRETQY
TRBD1	TRBV27	TRBJ1-1	ASSPSWTGTNTEAF
TRBD1	TRBV18	TRBJ2-7	ASSLGYRGSSYEQY
-	TRBV27	TRBJ2-1	ASSLWQGSYNEQF
TRBD2	TRBV13	TRBJ2-1	ASSRLAASYNEQF
-	TRBV28	TRBJ1-5	ASSPQWSNQPQH
TRBD1	TRBV2	TRBJ2-1	ASSEGTGGGEQF
-	TRBV29-1	TRBJ1-2	SVEASVGYT
TRBD2	TRBV13	TRBJ2-7	ASSSGLAGEQY
-	TRBV27	TRBJ1-2	ASSLSRGTYGYT
-	TRBV9	TRBJ1-2	ASSVPLDGGENGYT
-	TRBV11-2	TRBJ2-7	ASTLLETSTYEQY
TRBD1	TRBV28	TRBJ1-2	ASSLTTGLKDGYT